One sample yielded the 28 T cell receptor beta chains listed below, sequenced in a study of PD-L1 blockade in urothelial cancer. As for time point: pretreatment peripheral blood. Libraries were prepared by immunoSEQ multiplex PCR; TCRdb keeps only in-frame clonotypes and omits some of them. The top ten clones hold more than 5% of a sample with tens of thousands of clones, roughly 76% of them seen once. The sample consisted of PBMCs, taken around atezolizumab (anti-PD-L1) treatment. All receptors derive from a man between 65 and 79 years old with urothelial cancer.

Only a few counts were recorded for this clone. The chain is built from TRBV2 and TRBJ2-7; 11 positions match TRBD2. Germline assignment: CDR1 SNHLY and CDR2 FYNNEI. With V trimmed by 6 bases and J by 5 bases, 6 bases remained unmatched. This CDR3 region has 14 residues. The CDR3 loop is CASRGTSGTHEQYF. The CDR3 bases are TGTGCCAGCAGGGGGACTAGCGGTACACACGAGCAGTACTTC.

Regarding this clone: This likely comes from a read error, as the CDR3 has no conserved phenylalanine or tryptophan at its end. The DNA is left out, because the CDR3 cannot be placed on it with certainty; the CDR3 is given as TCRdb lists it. This CDR3 reads CASSKRQGRL. V is TRBV21-1 and J is TRBJ2-7; the D call in the table, TRBD1, was not verified against the DNA. TRBV21-1 counts as a pseudogene. Termini included, the CDR3 measures 10 amino acids.

Here the CDR3 DNA reads TGTGCCAGCAGCCCGAGGGGGCGCGGGGCCTACGAGCAGTACTTC. Residues: CASSPRGRGAYEQYF. The V gene is TRBV14, the J gene TRBJ2-7, with D possibly being TRBD1 (7 bases). The CDR3 runs to 15 residues. The germline V gene encodes CDR1 SGHDN and CDR2 FVKESK. The V and J ends lost 4 bases and 2 bases respectively, with 15 bases between them.

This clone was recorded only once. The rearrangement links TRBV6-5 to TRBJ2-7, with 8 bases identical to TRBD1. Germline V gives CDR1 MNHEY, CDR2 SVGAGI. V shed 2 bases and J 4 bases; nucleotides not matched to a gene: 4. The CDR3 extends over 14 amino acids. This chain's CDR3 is CASSYETGVYEQYF. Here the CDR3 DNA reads TGTGCCAGCAGTTACGAGACAGGGGTTTACGAGCAGTACTTC.

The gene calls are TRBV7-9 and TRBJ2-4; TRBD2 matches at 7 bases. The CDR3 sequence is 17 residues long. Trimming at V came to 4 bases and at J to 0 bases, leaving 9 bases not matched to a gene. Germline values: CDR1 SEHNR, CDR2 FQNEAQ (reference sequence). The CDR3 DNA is TGTGCCAGCAGCTCTACTCTAGCGGTCTTAGCCAAAAACATTCAGTACTTC. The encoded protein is CASSSTLAVLAKNIQYF. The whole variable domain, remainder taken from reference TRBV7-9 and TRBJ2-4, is DTGVSQNPRHKITKRGQNVTFRCDPISEHNRLYWYRQTLGQGPEFLTYFQNEAQLEKSRLLSDRFSAERPKGSFSTLEIQRTEQGDSAMYLCASSSTLAVLAKNIQYFGAGTRLSVL.

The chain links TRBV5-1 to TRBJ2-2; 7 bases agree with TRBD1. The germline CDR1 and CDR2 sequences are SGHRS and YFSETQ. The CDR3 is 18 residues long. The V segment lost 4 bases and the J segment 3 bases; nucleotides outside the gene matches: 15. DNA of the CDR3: TGCGCCAGCAGCCCCCGGGACAGTGGCGTTGGGCACACCGGGGAGCTGTTTTTT. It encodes CASSPRDSGVGHTGELFF.

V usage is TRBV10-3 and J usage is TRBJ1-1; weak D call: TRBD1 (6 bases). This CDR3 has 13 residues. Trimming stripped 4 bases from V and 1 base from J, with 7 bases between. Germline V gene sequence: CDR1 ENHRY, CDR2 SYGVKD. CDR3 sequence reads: CAISGQANTEAFF. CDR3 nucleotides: TGTGCCATCAGTGGACAGGCGAACACTGAAGCTTTCTTT.

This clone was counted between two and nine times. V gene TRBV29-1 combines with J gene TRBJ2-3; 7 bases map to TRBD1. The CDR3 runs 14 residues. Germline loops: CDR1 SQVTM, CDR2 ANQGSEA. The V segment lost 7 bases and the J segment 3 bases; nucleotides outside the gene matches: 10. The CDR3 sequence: CSGARGRRTDTQYF. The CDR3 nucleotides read TGCAGCGGCGCGAGGGGGCGGCGGACAGATACGCAGTATTTT.

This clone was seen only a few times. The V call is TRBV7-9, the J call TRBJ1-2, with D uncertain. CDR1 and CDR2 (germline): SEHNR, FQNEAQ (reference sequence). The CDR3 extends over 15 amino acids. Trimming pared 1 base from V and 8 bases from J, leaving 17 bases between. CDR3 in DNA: TGTGCCAGCAGCTTAGAAAATAGAGGGATCTCGGGCTACACCTTC. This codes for CASSLENRGISGYTF.

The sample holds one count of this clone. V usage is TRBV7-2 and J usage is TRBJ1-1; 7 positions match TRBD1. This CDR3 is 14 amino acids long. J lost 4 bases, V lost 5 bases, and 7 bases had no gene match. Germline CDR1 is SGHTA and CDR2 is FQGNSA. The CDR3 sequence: CASSTPTGSTEAFF. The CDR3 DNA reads TGTGCCAGCAGCACTCCGACAGGGAGCACTGAAGCTTTCTTT.

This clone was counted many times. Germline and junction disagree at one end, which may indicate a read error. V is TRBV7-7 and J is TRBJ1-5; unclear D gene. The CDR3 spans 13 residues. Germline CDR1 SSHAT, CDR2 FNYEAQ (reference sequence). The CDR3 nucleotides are TGTGCTAGCAGCCCCGGGGACAATCAGCCCCAGCATTTT. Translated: CASSPGDNQPQHF.

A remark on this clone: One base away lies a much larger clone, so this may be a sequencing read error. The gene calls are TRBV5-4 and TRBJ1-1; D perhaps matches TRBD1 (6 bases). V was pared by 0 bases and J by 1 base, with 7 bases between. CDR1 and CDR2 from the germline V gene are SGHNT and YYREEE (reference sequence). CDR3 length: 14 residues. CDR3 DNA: TGTGCCAGCAGCTTGGACAGGGCGAACACTGAAGCTTTCTTT. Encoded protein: CASSLDRANTEAFF.

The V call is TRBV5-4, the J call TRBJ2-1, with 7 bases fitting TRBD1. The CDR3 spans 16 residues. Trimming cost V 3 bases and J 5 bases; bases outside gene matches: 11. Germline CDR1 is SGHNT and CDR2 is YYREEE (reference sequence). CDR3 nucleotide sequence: TGTGCCAGCAGCTCGACAAAGGACAGGACCCACAATGAGCAGTTCTTC. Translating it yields CASSSTKDRTHNEQFF.

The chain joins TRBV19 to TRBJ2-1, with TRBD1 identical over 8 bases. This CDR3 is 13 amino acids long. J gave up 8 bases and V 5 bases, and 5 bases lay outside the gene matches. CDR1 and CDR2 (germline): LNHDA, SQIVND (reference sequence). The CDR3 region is CASSPTGGDEQFF. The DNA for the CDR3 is TGTGCCAGTAGTCCAACAGGGGGAGATGAGCAGTTCTTC.

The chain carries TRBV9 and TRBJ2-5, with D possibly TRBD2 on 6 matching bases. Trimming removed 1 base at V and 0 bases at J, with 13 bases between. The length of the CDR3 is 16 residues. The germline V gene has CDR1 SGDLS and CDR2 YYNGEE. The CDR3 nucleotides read TGTGCCAGCAGCGTAACGGCTAGCGATAACCAAGAGACCCAGTACTTC. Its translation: CASSVTASDNQETQYF.

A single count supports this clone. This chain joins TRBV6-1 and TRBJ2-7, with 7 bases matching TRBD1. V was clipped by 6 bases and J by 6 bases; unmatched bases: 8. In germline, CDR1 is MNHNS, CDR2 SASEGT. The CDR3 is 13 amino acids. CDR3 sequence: CASSATGDGEQYF. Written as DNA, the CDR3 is TGTGCCAGCAGCGCCACAGGGGACGGCGAGCAGTACTTC.

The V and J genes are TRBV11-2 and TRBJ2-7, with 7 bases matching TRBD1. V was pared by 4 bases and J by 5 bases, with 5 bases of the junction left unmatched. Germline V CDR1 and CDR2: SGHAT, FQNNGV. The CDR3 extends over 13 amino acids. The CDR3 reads CASSSNRGNEQYF. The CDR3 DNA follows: TGTGCCAGCAGCTCCAACAGGGGTAACGAGCAGTACTTC.

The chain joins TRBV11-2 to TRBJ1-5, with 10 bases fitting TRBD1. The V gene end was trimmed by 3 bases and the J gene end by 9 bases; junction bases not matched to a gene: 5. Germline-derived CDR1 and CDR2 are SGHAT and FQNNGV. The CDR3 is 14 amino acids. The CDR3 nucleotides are TGTGCCAGCAGCTTGGGACAGGGGCGTGTGCCCCAGCATTTT. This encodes CASSLGQGRVPQHF.

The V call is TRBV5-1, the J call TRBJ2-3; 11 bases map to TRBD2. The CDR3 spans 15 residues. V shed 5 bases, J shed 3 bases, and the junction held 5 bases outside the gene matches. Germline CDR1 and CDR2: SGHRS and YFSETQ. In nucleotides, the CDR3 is TGCGCCAGCAGAGGGACTAGCGGTCCAACAGATACGCAGTATTTT. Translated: CASRGTSGPTDTQYF.

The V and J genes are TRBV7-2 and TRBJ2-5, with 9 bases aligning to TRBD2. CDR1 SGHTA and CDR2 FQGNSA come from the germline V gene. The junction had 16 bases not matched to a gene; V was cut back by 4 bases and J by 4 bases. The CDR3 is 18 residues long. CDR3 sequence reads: CASSSLTSGPRQGETQYF. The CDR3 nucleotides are TGTGCCAGCAGCTCGCTGACTAGCGGACCCCGACAGGGAGAGACCCAGTACTTC.

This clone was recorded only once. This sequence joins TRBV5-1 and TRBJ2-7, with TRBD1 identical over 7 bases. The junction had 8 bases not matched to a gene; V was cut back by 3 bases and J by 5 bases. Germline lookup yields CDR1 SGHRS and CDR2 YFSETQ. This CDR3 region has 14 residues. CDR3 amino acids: CASSSPEGANEQYF. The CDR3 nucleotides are TGCGCCAGCAGCTCTCCTGAGGGGGCTAACGAGCAGTACTTC.

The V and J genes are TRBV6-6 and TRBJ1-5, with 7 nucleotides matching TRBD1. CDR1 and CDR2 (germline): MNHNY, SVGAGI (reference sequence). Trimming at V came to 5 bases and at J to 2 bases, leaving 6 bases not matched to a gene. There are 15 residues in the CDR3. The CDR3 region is CASSPPGTGNQPQHF. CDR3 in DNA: TGTGCCAGCAGTCCTCCCGGGACAGGCAATCAGCCCCAGCATTTT.

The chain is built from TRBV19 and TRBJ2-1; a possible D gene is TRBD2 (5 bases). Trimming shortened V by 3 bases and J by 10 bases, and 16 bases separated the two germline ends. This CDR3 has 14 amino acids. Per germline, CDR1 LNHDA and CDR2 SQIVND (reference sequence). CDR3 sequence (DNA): TGTGCCAGTAGTATCGACGGGGTCTTAAGGGAGCAGTTCTTC. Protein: CASSIDGVLREQFF.

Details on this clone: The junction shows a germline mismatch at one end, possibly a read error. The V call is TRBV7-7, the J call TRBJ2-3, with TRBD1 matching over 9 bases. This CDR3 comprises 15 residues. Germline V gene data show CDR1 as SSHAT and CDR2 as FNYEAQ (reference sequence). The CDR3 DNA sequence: TGTGCTAGCAGCGTTGGGACAGGGAATCAAGATACGCAGTATTTT. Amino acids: CASSVGTGNQDTQYF.

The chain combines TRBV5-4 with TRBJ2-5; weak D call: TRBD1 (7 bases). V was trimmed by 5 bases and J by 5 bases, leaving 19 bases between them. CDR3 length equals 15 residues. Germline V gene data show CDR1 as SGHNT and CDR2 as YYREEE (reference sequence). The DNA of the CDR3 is TGTGCCAGCAGGCCCCACCCCAGGGGGGCGGAGACCCAGTACTTC. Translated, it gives CASRPHPRGAETQYF.

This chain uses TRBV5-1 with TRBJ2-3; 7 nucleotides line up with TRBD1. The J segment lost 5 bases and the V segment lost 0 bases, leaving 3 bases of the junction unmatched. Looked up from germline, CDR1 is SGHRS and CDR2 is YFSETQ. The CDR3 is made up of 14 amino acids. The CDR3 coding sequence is TGCGCCAGCAGCTTGGGGCAGGGGGTAGATACGCAGTATTTT. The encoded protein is CASSLGQGVDTQYF.

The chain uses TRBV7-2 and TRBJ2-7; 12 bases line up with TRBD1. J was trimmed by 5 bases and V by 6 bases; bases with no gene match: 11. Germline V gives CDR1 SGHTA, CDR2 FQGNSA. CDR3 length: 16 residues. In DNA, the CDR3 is TGTGCCAGCAGTTCCCCGGGACAGGGGGCCGCAAACGAGCAGTACTTC. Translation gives CASSSPGQGAANEQYF.

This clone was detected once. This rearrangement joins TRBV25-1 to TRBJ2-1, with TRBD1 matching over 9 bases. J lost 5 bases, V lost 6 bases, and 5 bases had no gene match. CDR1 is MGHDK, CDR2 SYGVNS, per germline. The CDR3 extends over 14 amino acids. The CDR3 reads CASSRDREDNEQFF. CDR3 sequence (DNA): TGTGCCAGCAGCAGGGACAGGGAGGACAATGAGCAGTTCTTC.